Here is one T cell receptor beta chain with its context. CD4+ cells underwent separation, giving CD45RA+ naive and CD45RA-negative memory subsets. There are 16 residues in the CDR3. V was cut by 1 base and J by 3 bases, with 16 bases left in between. Germline loops: CDR1 SGDLS, CDR2 YYNGEE. These data are taken from a study of shared clonotypes between healthy human individuals. Generated by immunoSEQ multiplex PCR, the TCRdb table keeps only in-frame clones and is missing some. The sample consists of approximately 2,000,000 clones, just under 95% of them appearing once. V gene TRBV9 combines with J gene TRBJ1-2, with unresolved D. Sequenced sample: naive CD4+ T cells from PBMCs. Subset given: CD45RA+ positively selected. The TCR sequence derives from a young man in good health. Some clones in this sample may be carry-over from other donors' samples. The CDR3: CASSVTPYPEHYGYTF. DNA for the CDR3: TGTGCCAGCAGCGTAACCCCTTACCCGGAACACTATGGCTACACCTTC. Based on the CDR3 plus reference TRBV9 and TRBJ1-2, the full variable domain is DSGVTQTPKHLITATGQRVTLRCSPRSGDLSVYWYQQSLDQGLQFLIQYYNGEERAKGNILERFSAQQFPDLHSELNLSSLELGDSALYFCASSVTPYPEHYGYTFGSGTRLTVV.